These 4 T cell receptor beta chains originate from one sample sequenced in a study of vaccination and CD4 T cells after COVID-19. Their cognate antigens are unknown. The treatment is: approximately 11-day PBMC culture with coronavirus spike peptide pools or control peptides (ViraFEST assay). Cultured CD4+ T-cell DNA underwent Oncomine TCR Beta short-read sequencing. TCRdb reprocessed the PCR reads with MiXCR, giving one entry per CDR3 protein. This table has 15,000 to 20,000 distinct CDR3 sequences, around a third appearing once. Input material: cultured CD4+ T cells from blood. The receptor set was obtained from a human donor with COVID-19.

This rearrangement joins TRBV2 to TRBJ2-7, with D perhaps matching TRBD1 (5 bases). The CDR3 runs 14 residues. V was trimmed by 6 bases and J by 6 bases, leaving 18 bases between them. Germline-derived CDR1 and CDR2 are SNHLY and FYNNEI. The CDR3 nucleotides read TGTGCCAGCAGGGTCGACAGAGGAACCTCCGAGCAGTACTTC. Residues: CASRVDRGTSEQYF.

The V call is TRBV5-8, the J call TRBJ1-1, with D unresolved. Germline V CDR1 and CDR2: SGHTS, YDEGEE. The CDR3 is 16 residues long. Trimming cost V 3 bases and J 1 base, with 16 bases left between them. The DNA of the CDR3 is TGTGCCAGCAGCTCCGACTTACTCCGGACGAACACTGAAGCTTTCTTT. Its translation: CASSSDLLRTNTEAFF.

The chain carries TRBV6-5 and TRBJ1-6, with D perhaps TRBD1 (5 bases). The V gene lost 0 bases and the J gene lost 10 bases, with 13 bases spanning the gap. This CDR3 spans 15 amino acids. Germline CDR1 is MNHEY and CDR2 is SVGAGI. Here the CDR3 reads CASSYSNGGKSPLHF. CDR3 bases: TGTGCCAGCAGTTACTCGAACGGGGGTAAGTCACCCCTCCACTTT.

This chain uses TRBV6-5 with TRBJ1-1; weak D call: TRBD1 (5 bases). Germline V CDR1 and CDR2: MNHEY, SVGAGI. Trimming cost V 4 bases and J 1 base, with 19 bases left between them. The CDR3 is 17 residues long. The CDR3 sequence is CASSFTSTGFQNTEAFF. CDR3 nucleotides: TGTGCCAGCAGTTTCACTTCCACAGGTTTTCAGAACACTGAAGCTTTCTTT.